Listed here are 3 T cell receptor beta chains from one sample, sequenced in a study of blood T cells in healthy people across ages. Primed by a sample-barcoded 5' primer and a J-beta primer mix, a second PCR proceeded for about 6 to 12 cycles. TCRdb analysed the 5' RACE reads with MiXCR anew, one entry per CDR3 protein. The repertoire has fewer than 1,000,000 distinct CDR3 sequences, about 42% of them found once; the top ten carry 15% to 20%. Sequences were obtained from blood. The receptors here all came from an elderly man in good health.

The chain is built from TRBV6-5 and TRBJ2-1; D tentatively fits TRBD1 or TRBD2 (5 bases each). Germline V gene lookup returns CDR1 MNHEY and CDR2 SVGAGI. CDR3 length: 13 amino acids. With 2 bases removed from V and 7 bases from J, the gap between germline ends came to 9 bases. The CDR3 coding sequence is TGTGCCAGCAGTTACGGGGGTGTGAATGAGCAGTTCTTC. Translating it yields CASSYGGVNEQFF.

This clonotype was found a few times. CDR3 loop: CASSLGLGGTQYF. As DNA, the CDR3 is TGCGCCAGCAGCTTGGGGCTGGGGGGGACCCAGTACTTC. The J gene is TRBJ2-5, the V gene TRBV5-1, with a possible D match to TRBD2 (6 bases). CDR1 is SGHRS, CDR2 YFSETQ, per germline. The CDR3 length is 13 residues. V was clipped by 0 bases and J by 7 bases, with 10 bases between them. The full variable domain, with the rest looked up from reference TRBV5-1 and TRBJ2-5, is KAGVTQTPRYLIKTRGQQVTLSCSPISGHRSVSWYQQTPGQGLQFLFEYFSETQRNKGNFPGRFSGRQFSNSRSEMNVSTLELGDSALYLCASSLGLGGTQYFGPGTRLLVL.

This clonotype was picked up a small number of times. The chain joins TRBV5-4 to TRBJ2-5; D possibly corresponds to TRBD1 (6 bases). V gave up 2 bases and J gave up 7 bases, with 12 bases separating them. The germline V gene encodes CDR1 SGHNT and CDR2 YYREEE (reference sequence). The CDR3 runs to 13 residues. CDR3 amino acids: CASSLNRDGTQYF. CDR3 bases: TGTGCCAGCAGCTTAAACAGGGACGGGACCCAGTACTTC. Full variable domain (outside the CDR3, taken from reference TRBV5-4 and TRBJ2-5): ETGVTQSPTHLIKTRGQQVTLRCSSQSGHNTVSWYQQALGQGPQFIFQYYREEENGRGNFPPRFSGLQFPNYSSELNVNALELDDSALYLCASSLNRDGTQYFGPGTRLLVL.